The entry below gives a single TCR beta chain sequence along with its context. In the original workflow: Using reference gene primer amplification, nucleated cell counts were estimated. Method: immunoSEQ multiplex PCR; TCRdb's copy keeps in-frame clones and lacks some. That table is the source of V, J and clone size, and D and trimming were worked out from the DNA. The table includes approximately 160,000 clones, about 86% detected once. This sample was included in a study of blood T cell repertoires in COVID-19. Looking at the study overall: Both acute and convalescent COVID-19 samples were obtained from the United States, Italy and Spain. T cells, B-cell-depleted T cells, or PBMCs supplied cDNA or gDNA.

Germline assignment: CDR1 MNHEY and CDR2 SMNVEV (reference sequence). V was shortened by 3 bases and J by 0 bases, with 11 bases between the two germline ends. The CDR3 length is 15 residues. This clonotype originated in an older woman with acute or convalescent COVID-19. Input material: peripheral blood. The chain has TRBV27 and TRBJ1-1, with D possibly matching TRBD1 (5 bases). CDR3 sequence reads: CASSLVGGVNTEAFF. The CDR3 DNA reads TGTGCCAGCAGTTTGGTGGGAGGGGTGAACACTGAAGCTTTCTTT.